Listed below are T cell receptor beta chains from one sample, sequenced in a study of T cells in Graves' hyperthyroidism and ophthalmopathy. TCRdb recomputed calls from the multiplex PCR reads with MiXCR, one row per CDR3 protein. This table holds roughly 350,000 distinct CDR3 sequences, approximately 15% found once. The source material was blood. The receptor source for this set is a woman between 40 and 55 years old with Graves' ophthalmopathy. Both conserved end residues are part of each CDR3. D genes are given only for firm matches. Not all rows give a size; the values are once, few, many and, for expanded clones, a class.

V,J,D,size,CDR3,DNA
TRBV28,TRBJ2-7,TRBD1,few,CASNKQGASSYEQYF,TGTGCCAGCAACAAACAGGGGGCGAGCTCCTACGAGCAGTACTTC
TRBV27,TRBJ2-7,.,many,CASSSYREAEQYF,TGTGCCAGCAGTTCATACAGGGAAGCCGAGCAGTACTTC
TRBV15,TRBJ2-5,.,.,CATSRGPRETQYF,TGTGCCACCAGCAGAGGACCCCGGGAGACCCAGTACTTC
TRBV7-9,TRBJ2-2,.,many,CASSLVGAQWTGELFF,TGTGCCAGCAGCCTAGTTGGGGCCCAATGGACCGGGGAGCTGTTTTTT
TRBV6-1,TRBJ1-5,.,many,CASSEEGGWSNQPQHF,TGTGCCAGCAGTGAAGAAGGAGGCTGGAGCAATCAGCCCCAGCATTTT
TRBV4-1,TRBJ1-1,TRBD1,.,CASSHRDRVNTEAFF,TGCGCCAGCAGCCACAGGGACAGAGTAAACACTGAAGCTTTCTTT
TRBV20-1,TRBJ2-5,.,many,CSARDAWMETQYF,TGCAGTGCTAGAGATGCCTGGATGGAGACCCAGTACTTC
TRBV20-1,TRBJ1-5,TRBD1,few,CSAIQGNSNQPQHF,TGCAGTGCGATACAGGGGAATAGCAATCAGCCCCAGCATTTT
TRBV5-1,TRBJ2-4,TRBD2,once,CASNPSGRGAKNIQYF,TGCGCCAGCAACCCTTCAGGGAGGGGAGCCAAAAACATTCAGTACTTC
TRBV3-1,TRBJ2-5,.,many,CASSQQGWGQETQYF,TGTGCCAGCAGCCAGCAGGGATGGGGCCAAGAGACCCAGTACTTC
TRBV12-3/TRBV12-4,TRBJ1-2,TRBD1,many,CASRETGVIGYTF,TGTGCCAGCAGGGAGACAGGGGTAATTGGCTACACCTTC